This T cell receptor beta chain was sequenced in a study of blood T cells in healthy people across ages. General study results and limits: PBMCs left unsorted prevented a conclusive naive versus antigen-experienced comparison.

The CDR3 extends over 14 amino acids. The germline V and J ends were trimmed by 2 bases and 0 bases, with 10 bases remaining between them. Germline values: CDR1 DFQATT, CDR2 SNEGSKA (reference sequence). Primed by a sample-barcoded 5' primer and a J-beta primer mix, a second PCR proceeded for about 6 to 12 cycles. TCRdb reanalysed the 5' RACE reads using MiXCR and keeps one entry per CDR3 protein. This table holds hundreds of thousands of distinct CDR3 sequences, about 56% found once. Concerning this clonotype itself: No antigen is known for it.

The authors drew ten milliliters of peripheral blood from each donor. Every sample had a minimum of 6.5 million PBMCs isolated. At least 5.5 micrograms of total RNA were extracted per sample. The TCR was taken from a man in his forties in good health. V and J are TRBV20-1 and TRBJ1-2; unclear D gene. Sequencing input: blood. CDR3: CSARPNLANYGYTF. CDR3 in DNA: TGCAGTGCTAGACCAAACCTAGCTAACTATGGCTACACCTTC.